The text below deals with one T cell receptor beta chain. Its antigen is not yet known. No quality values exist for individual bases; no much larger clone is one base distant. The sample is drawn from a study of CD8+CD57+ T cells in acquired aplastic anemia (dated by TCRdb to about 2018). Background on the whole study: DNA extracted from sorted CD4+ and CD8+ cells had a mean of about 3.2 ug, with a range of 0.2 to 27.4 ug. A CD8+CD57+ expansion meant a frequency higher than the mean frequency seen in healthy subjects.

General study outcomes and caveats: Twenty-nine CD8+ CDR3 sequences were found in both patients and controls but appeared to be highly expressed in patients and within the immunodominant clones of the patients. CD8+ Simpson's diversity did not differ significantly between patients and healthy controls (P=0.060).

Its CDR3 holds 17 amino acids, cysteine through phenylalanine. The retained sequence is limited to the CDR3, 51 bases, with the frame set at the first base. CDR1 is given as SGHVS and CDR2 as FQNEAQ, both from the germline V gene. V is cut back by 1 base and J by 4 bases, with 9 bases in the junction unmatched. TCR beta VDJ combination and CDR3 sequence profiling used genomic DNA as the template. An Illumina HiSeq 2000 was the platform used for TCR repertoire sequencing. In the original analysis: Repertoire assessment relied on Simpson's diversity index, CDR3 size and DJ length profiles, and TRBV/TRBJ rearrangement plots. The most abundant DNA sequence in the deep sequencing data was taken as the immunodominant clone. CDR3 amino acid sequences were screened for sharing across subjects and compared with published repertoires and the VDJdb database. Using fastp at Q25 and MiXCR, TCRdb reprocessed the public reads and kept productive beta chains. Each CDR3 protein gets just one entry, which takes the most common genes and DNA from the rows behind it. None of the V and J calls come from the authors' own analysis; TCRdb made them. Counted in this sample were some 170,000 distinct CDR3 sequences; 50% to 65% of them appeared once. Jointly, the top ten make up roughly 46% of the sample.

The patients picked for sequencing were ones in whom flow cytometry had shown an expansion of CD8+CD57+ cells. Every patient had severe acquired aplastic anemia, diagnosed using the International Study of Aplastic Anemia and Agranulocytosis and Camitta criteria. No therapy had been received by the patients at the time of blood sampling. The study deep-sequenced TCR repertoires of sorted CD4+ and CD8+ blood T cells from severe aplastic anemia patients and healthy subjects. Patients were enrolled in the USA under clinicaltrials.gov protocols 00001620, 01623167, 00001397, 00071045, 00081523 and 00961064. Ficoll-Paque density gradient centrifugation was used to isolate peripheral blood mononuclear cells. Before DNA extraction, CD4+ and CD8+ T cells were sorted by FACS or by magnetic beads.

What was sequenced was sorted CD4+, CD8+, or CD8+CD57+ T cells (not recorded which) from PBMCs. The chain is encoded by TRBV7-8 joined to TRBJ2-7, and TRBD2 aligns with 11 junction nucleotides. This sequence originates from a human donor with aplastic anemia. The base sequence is TGTGCCAGCAGCTTAGTAAGCGGGACTAGCGGCCTATACGAGCAGTACTTC. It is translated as CASSLVSGTSGLYEQYF. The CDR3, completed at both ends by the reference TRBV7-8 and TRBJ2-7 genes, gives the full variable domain GAGVSQSPRYKVAKRGQDVALRCDPISGHVSLFWYQQALGQGPEFLTYFQNEAQLDKSGLPSDRFFAERPEGSVSTLKIQRTQQEDSAVYLCASSLVSGTSGLYEQYFGPGTRLTVT.